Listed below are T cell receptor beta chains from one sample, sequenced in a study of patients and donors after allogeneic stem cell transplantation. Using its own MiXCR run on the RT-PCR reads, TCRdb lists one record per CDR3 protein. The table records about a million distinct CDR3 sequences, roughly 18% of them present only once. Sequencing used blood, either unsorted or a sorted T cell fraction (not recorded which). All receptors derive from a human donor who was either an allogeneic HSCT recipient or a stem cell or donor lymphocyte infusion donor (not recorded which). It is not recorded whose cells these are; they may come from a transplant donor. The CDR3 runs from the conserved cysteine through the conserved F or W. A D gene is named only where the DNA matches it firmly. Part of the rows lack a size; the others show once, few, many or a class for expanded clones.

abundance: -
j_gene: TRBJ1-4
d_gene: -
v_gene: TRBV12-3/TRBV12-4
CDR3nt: TGTGCCAGCTATTCCCGAGACGGTGAAAAACTGTTTTTT
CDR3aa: CASYSRDGEKLFF

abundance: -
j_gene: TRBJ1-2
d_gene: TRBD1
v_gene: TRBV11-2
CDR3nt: TGTGCCAGCAGCCGTGACAGGGATAATGGCTACACCTTC
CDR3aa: CASSRDRDNGYTF

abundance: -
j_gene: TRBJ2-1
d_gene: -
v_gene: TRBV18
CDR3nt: TGTGCCAGCTCACTCACACGGGCCGATAGCTCCTACAATGAGCAGTTCTTC
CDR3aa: CASSLTRADSSYNEQFF

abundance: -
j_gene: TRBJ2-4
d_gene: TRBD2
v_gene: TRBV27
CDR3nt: TGTGCCAGCAGACCCGGGACTAGCGGGAGGGGGGCCAAAAACATTCAGTACTTC
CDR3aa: CASRPGTSGRGAKNIQYF

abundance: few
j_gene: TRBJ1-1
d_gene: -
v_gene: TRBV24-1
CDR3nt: TGTGCCACCCCTACCCGGGGGGCTCGGGCAGAAGCTTTCTTT
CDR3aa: CATPTRGARAEAFF

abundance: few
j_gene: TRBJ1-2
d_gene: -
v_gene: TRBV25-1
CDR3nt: TGTGCCAGCAGTCTCCCTCGGGAGGGGGATGGCTACACCTTC
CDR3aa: CASSLPREGDGYTF

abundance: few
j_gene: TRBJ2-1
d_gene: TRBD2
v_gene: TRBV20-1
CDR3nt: TGCAGTGCTAGAGATCCTGGGCGGGGGGTGAATGAGCAGTTCTTC
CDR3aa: CSARDPGRGVNEQFF

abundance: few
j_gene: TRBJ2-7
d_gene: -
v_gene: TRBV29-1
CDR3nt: TGCAGCGTTGGTAACCGCCGGAGACACGAGCAGTACTTC
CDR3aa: CSVGNRRRHEQYF

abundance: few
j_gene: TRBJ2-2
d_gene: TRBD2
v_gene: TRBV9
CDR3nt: TGTGCCAGCGGAGGAGAGCGGGGGACTAGCAGCGGGGAGCTGTTTTTT
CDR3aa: CASGGERGTSSGELFF

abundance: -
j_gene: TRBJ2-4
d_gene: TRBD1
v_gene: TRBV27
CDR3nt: TGTGCCAGCAGTTTATCTCAGGGACAGAGAAAAAACATTCAGTACTTC
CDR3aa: CASSLSQGQRKNIQYF

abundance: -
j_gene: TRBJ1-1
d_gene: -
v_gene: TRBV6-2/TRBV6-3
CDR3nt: TGTGCCAGCGTTTGGGGTGGGGGTAACACTGAAGCTTTCTTT
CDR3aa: CASVWGGGNTEAFF

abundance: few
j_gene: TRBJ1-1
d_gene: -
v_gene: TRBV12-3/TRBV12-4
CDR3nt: TGTGCCAGCAGTTTGCGGGGATTGGATGACACTGAAGCTTTCTTT
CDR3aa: CASSLRGLDDTEAFF

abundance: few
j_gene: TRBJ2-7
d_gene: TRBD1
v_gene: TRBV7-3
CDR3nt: TGTGCCAGCAGTTTACAGGGGAAATCCTACGAGCAGTACTTC
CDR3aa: CASSLQGKSYEQYF

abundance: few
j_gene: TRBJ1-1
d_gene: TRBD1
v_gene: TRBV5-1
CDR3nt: TGCGCCAGCAGCTTGATGACAGGGACTTTGAACACTGAAGCTTTCTTT
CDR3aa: CASSLMTGTLNTEAFF

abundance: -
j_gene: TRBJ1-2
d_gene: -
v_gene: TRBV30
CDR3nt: TGTGCCTGGAGAGCATCTAGGACATTAGCAAACTATGGCTACACCTTC
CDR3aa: CAWRASRTLANYGYTF

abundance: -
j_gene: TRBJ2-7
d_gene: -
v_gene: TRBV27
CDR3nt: TGTGCCAGCAGTTTATCTTCGCACGGGAGAAACTACGAGCAGTACTTC
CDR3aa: CASSLSSHGRNYEQYF

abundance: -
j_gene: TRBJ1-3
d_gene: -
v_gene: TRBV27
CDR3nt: TGTGCCAGCAGTTTTAAGGGCTCTGGAAACACCATATATTTT
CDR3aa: CASSFKGSGNTIYF

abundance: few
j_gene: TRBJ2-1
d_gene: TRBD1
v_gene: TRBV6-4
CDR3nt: TGTGCCAGCAGTGAAGGGACAGGGGTAAGGGATGAGCAGTTCTTC
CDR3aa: CASSEGTGVRDEQFF

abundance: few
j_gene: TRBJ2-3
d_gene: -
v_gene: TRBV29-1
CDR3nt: TGCAGCGTCGGTAGTACTATTACAGATACGCAGTATTTT
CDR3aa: CSVGSTITDTQYF

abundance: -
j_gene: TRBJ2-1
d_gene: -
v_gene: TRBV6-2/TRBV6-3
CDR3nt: TGTGCCAGCAGTACCATCAGTGGGCAGTTCTTC
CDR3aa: CASSTISGQFF

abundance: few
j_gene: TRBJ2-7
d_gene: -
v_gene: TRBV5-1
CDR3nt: TGCGCCAGCAGCACCGAGCGGGGACACTACTCCTACGAGCAGTACTTC
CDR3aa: CASSTERGHYSYEQYF

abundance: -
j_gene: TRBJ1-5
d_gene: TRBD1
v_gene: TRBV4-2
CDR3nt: TGTGCCAGCAGCCAAACTACCTCCGGGACAGGGAGGAATCAGCCCCAGCATTTT
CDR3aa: CASSQTTSGTGRNQPQHF